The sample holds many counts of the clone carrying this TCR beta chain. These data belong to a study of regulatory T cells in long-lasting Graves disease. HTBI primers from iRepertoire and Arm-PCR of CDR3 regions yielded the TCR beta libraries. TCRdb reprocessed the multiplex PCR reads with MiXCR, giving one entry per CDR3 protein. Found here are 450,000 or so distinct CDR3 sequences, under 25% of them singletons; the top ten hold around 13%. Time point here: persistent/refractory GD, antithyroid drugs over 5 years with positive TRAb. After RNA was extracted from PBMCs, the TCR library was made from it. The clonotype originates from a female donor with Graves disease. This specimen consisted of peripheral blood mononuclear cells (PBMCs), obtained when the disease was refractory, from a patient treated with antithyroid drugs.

The CDR3 nucleotides read TGTGCCAGCAGCCTAGGCGACAGCTGGTACCAAGAGACCCAGTACTTC. Protein: CASSLGDSWYQETQYF. V usage is TRBV14 and J usage is TRBJ2-5, with D possibly being TRBD1 (5 bases). Germline V gene sequence: CDR1 SGHDN, CDR2 FVKESK. V was cut by 4 bases and J by 0 bases, with 15 bases left in between. The CDR3 loop spans 16 amino acids.